This T cell receptor (beta chain) was sequenced in a study of blood T cell repertoires in COVID-19. Study in general: Acute and convalescent COVID-19 specimens originated in the United States, Italy and Spain. T cells, B-cell-depleted T cells, or PBMCs supplied cDNA or gDNA.

Original methodology: Scientists estimated how many nucleated cells there were by amplifying reference gene primers. Profiling relied on immunoSEQ multiplex PCR, and the TCRdb table lists in-frame clones only, not all of them. For V, J and clone size, that table is used; D and trimming come from the DNA. This sample has about 52,000 clones; more than 80% occur once, and the top ten carry less than 20%. Trimming cost V 0 bases and J 4 bases, with 13 bases left between them. The CDR3 contains 16 residues. The germline CDR1 and CDR2 sequences are MNHNS and SASEGT. This clone was detected once. The chain is built from TRBV6-1 and TRBJ1-3; no reliable D call. The clonotype originates from a human donor in a cohort sampled during active COVID-19. Sequencing was done on a sample of peripheral blood. DNA of the CDR3: TGTGCCAGCAGTGAAGCGCTTCGGGGATCCGGAAACACCATATATTTT. This sequence encodes CASSEALRGSGNTIYF.